The sequence of this T cell receptor (beta chain) was determined in a study of T cell clonotyping in hematopoietic cell transplantation. Germline CDR1 is SGHRS and CDR2 is YFSETQ. V was shortened by 0 bases and J by 6 bases, with 10 bases between the two germline ends. There are 13 residues in the CDR3. Some clones are missing from TCRdb's copy, which holds only in-frame ones; the method was immunoSEQ multiplex PCR. The sample consists of some 76,000 clones, 96% of them appearing once. The time point: recipient sample about 28 days before transplant, after cytoreduction. The sample consisted of peripheral blood mononuclear cells, taken before stem cell transplant. V and J are TRBV5-1 and TRBJ2-7; D gene uncertain. The sequence was obtained from a woman aged 45-60 years with acute myeloid leukemia. Some clones in this sample may be carry-over from other donors' samples. CDR3 residues: CASSLAPAGEQYF. As DNA, the CDR3 is TGCGCCAGCAGCTTGGCCCCTGCCGGCGAGCAGTACTTC.